Presented here are 20 T cell receptor beta chains from one specimen sequenced in a study of cytomegalovirus exposure and HLA in healthy donors. Generated by immunoSEQ multiplex PCR, the TCRdb table keeps only in-frame clones and is missing some. The sample has fewer than 350,000 clones; around 87% are singletons. Sequenced material: PBMCs. The receptor set was obtained from a woman younger than 35 in good health and CMV-seronegative.

The rearrangement links TRBV28 to TRBJ1-6; D unclear. Germline CDR1 and CDR2: MDHEN and SYDVKM. This CDR3 has 11 residues. With 6 bases removed from V and 7 bases from J, the gap between germline ends came to 4 bases. CDR3 loop: CASSQNSPLHF. CDR3 bases: TGTGCCAGCAGCCAAAATTCACCCCTCCACTTT.

The chain has TRBV6-5 and TRBJ1-2, with D perhaps matching TRBD1 (5 bases). Per germline, CDR1 MNHEY and CDR2 SVGAGI. V was cut by 0 bases and J by 9 bases, with 14 bases left in between. This CDR3 is 14 amino acids long. The CDR3 loop reads CASSYSEAGRSYTF. The CDR3 DNA sequence: TGTGCCAGCAGTTACTCGGAAGCGGGGCGAAGCTACACCTTC.

This clone occurred once. The CDR3 reads CASSPPRGPQKTQYF. The CDR3 region has the DNA TGTGCCAGCTCACCACCACGTGGCCCCCAGAAGACCCAGTACTTC. The chain uses TRBV18 and TRBJ2-5, with unresolved D. Germline values: CDR1 KGHSH, CDR2 LQKENI. The CDR3 spans 15 residues. The V end lost 0 bases, the J end lost 6 bases, and 14 bases lay between the germline ends.

V is TRBV29-1 and J is TRBJ1-4; TRBD1 agrees at 7 bases. The CDR3 totals 12 residues. V lost 8 bases and J lost 3; bases outside the gene matches: 3. The germline gives CDR1 SQVTM, CDR2 ANQGSEA. CDR3 DNA sequence: TGCAGCATGACAGGGCCTAATGAAAAACTGTTTTTT. Translating gives CSMTGPNEKLFF.

The chain employs TRBV29-1 and TRBJ2-5, with a weak D call TRBD2 (7 bases). There are 14 residues in the CDR3. V was cut by 5 bases and J by 4 bases, with 17 bases left in between. The germline V gene encodes CDR1 SQVTM and CDR2 ANQGSEA. The chain's CDR3 is CSVKGGGRAETQYF. The CDR3 DNA is TGCAGCGTTAAGGGGGGGGGAAGAGCAGAGACCCAGTACTTC.

The rearrangement joins TRBV5-1 to TRBJ2-7; TRBD1 matches at 8 bases. Germline V gene data show CDR1 as SGHRS and CDR2 as YFSETQ. J lost 5 bases, V lost 2 bases, and 15 bases had no gene match. This CDR3 is built from 17 residues. CDR3 sequence: CASSFRLGQGGVNEQYF. The DNA for the CDR3 is TGCGCCAGCAGCTTCCGACTCGGACAGGGAGGTGTAAACGAGCAGTACTTC.

The CDR3 DNA follows: TGCGCCAGCAGCCACCTAGCGGGAGTCAACAATGAGCAGTTCTTC. Amino acid sequence: CASSHLAGVNNEQFF. The V gene is TRBV4-1, the J gene TRBJ2-1; 10 positions agree with TRBD2. Germline CDR1 reads MGHRA; CDR2 reads YSYEKL. J gave up 5 bases and V 3 bases, and 4 bases lay outside the gene matches. The CDR3 is 15 amino acids.

The chain links TRBV30 to TRBJ1-3; 8 nucleotides match TRBD1. J was trimmed by 0 bases and V by 5 bases; bases with no gene match: 6. CDR1 is GTSNPN and CDR2 is SVGIG in the germline V gene (reference sequence). This CDR3 is built from 15 residues. This chain's CDR3 is CAWEGGTGSGNTIYF. CDR3 nucleotides: TGTGCCTGGGAGGGAGGGACAGGCTCTGGAAACACCATATATTTT.

This clone came up many times. The J gene is TRBJ1-2, the V gene TRBV2, with D tentatively TRBD1 (5 bases). Trimming removed 7 bases at V and 10 bases at J, with 13 bases between. There are 11 residues in the CDR3. Germline CDR1 SNHLY, CDR2 FYNNEI. The CDR3 bases are TGTGCCAGCATTAACAGGCCGTACTACACCTTC. Translated, it gives CASINRPYYTF. The whole variable domain, filled in from reference TRBV2 and TRBJ1-2, reads EPEVTQTPSHQVTQMGQEVILRCVPISNHLYFYWYRQILGQKVEFLVSFYNNEISEKSEIFDDQFSVERPDGSNFTLKIRSTKLEDSAMYFCASINRPYYTFGSGTRLTVV.

Note on this clone: Other DNA sequences in this sample translate to the same CDR3. The J gene is TRBJ2-7, the V gene TRBV2; no reliable D call. CDR3 length: 12 residues. CDR1 and CDR2 from the germline V gene are SNHLY and FYNNEI. V was trimmed by 11 bases and J by 0 bases, leaving 11 bases between them. The CDR3: CAGTSDSYEQYF. The DNA for the CDR3 is TGTGCCGGTACCTCAGACTCCTACGAGCAGTACTTC.

The chain recombines TRBV6-5 with TRBJ1-1; tentative D call: TRBD1 (5 bases). V was shortened by 6 bases and J by 0 bases, with 8 bases between the two germline ends. Germline CDR1 is MNHEY and CDR2 is SVGAGI. The CDR3 is 13 residues long. Here the CDR3 DNA reads TGTGCCAGCAGCAAGACAGTGAACACTGAAGCTTTCTTT. This sequence encodes CASSKTVNTEAFF.

The J gene is TRBJ2-1, the V gene TRBV19, with 7 bases aligning to TRBD1. The V segment lost 3 bases and the J segment 0 bases; nucleotides outside the gene matches: 8. The CDR3 covers 17 residues. The V gene's germline CDR1 is LNHDA and CDR2 SQIVND (reference sequence). CDR3: CASSIIGGAHSYNEQFF. DNA of the CDR3: TGTGCCAGTAGTATTATAGGGGGCGCCCACTCCTACAATGAGCAGTTCTTC.

The chain uses TRBV27 and TRBJ2-5; D is ambiguous. The CDR3 totals 13 residues. Germline V CDR1 and CDR2: MNHEY, SMNVEV (reference sequence). The V gene lost 2 bases and the J gene lost 1 base, with 5 bases spanning the gap. CDR3 sequence (DNA): TGTGCCAGCAGTTTAGCCAGCCAAGAGACCCAGTACTTC. This codes for CASSLASQETQYF.

The chain links TRBV5-1 to TRBJ2-7, with D possibly being TRBD2 (6 bases). Germline V gene data show CDR1 as SGHRS and CDR2 as YFSETQ. Deletions cut 4 bases from V and 0 bases from J, with 11 bases between. CDR3 length equals 14 residues. CDR3 amino acids: CASSQLALSYEQYF. CDR3 DNA: TGCGCCAGCAGCCAACTAGCACTCTCCTACGAGCAGTACTTC.

The genes are TRBV28 and TRBJ1-4; 7 bases fit TRBD1. This CDR3 spans 15 amino acids. The V gene's germline CDR1 is MDHEN and CDR2 SYDVKM. V lost 5 bases, J lost 5 bases, and 8 bases stayed unmatched. The CDR3: CASSVLGTENEKLFF. In DNA form, the CDR3 reads TGTGCCAGCAGTGTCCTTGGGACAGAAAATGAAAAACTGTTTTTT.

Here the CDR3 DNA reads TGTGCCAGCAGGAAACTAGCGGGAGCAGAGACCCAGTACTTC. Translated: CASRKLAGAETQYF. The chain carries TRBV6-1 and TRBJ2-5; 11 nucleotides align to TRBD2. This CDR3 has 14 amino acids. Germline V lookup: CDR1 MNHNS, CDR2 SASEGT. V gave up 6 bases and J gave up 4 bases; unmatched junction bases: 4.

V and J are TRBV2 and TRBJ2-7, with TRBD2 matching 13 bases. With 10 bases clipped from V and 9 bases from J, the junction kept 15 bases outside the gene matches. The germline V gene has CDR1 SNHLY and CDR2 FYNNEI. The CDR3 covers 15 residues. DNA for the CDR3: TGTGCCACTCACTCCGGGAGACTAGCGGGAGGAGGGCAGTACTTC. It encodes CATHSGRLAGGGQYF.

The genes are TRBV19 and TRBJ2-7; 8 bases line up with TRBD1. The CDR3 is 16 residues long. Per the germline V gene, CDR1 is LNHDA and CDR2 is SQIVND (reference sequence). Losses at the gene ends were 5 bases for V and 1 base for J; bases not matched to a gene: 10. The CDR3 region has the DNA TGTGCCAGTAGTCGGTTCGGGGACAGGAGTTCCTACGAGCAGTACTTC. Translating it yields CASSRFGDRSSYEQYF.

Here the CDR3 reads CATSRNPGAGDEQFF. The DNA for the CDR3 is TGTGCCACCAGCAGAAATCCCGGTGCCGGGGATGAGCAGTTCTTC. This sequence joins TRBV15 and TRBJ2-1, with a weak D call TRBD2 (5 bases). Trimming stripped 2 bases from V and 8 bases from J, with 16 bases between. Germline assignment: CDR1 LNHNV and CDR2 YYDKDF (reference sequence). The CDR3 spans 15 residues.

The chain couples TRBV5-1 to TRBJ2-5; 15 bases are a match to TRBD2. V dropped 4 bases and J dropped 4; count of bases not matched to a gene: 8. This CDR3 comprises 17 residues. The V gene's germline CDR1 is SGHRS and CDR2 YFSETQ. The CDR3 DNA follows: TGCGCCAGCAGCATACCGGGACTAGCGGGAGGAGGAGAGACCCAGTACTTC. It yields the protein CASSIPGLAGGGETQYF.